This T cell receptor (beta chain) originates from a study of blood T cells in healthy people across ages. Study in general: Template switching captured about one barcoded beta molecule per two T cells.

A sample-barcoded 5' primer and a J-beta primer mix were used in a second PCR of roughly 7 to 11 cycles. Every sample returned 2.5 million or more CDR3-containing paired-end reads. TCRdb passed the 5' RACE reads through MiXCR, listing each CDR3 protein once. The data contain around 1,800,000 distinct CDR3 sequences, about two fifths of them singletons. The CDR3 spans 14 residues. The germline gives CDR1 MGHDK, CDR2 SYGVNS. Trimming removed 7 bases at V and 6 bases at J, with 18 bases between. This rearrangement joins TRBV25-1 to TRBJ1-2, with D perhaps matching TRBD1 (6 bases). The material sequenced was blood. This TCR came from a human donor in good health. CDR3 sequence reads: CASTGGGRDNGYTF. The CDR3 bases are TGTGCCAGCACCGGGGGCGGGAGGGACAATGGCTACACCTTC.